Following are 31 T cell receptor beta chains from one sample sequenced in a study of T cells in Graves' hyperthyroidism and ophthalmopathy. Researchers took RNA transcripts and amplified the TCR beta CDR3 regions from them. The HTBI primer set was used in a first-round RT-PCR of the TCR CDR3. Each CDR3 protein gets one entry after TCRdb re-called the multiplex PCR reads with MiXCR. This table has fewer than 500,000 distinct CDR3 sequences, approximately 15% appearing once. Sample: blood. These receptors all come from a man aged 30 to 45 with Graves' hyperthyroidism that later progressed to Graves' ophthalmopathy.

Concerning this clonotype: Germline and junction disagree at one end, which may indicate a read error. The V and J genes are TRBV12-3 or TRBV12-4 and TRBJ2-2, with 10 bases identical to TRBD2. CDR3 length: 15 amino acids. The CDR3: CASTLSGGAVGELFF. CDR3 sequence (DNA): TGTGCCAGCACTTTAAGCGGGGGGGCGGTCGGGGAGCTGTTTTTT.

This clonotype was seen many times. The chain uses TRBV29-1 and TRBJ2-2; tentative D call: TRBD1 (6 bases). Germline V gene lookup returns CDR1 SQVTM and CDR2 ANQGSEA. V lost 2 bases and J lost 6, with 13 bases in between. This CDR3 spans 14 amino acids. The DNA of the CDR3 is TGCAGCGTTGAATACGGCAGGGGTCCCGGGGAGCTGTTTTTT. Protein: CSVEYGRGPGELFF.

This chain connects TRBV29-1 to TRBJ1-5; D might be TRBD1 (5 bases). Trimming took off 4 bases at V and 1 base at J, with 8 bases between the two ends. This CDR3 contains 13 residues. Germline V gene data show CDR1 as SQVTM and CDR2 as ANQGSEA. In nucleotides, the CDR3 is TGCAGCGTTGGAAGGGACAGCAATCAGCCCCAGCATTTT. The encoded protein is CSVGRDSNQPQHF.

This chain joins TRBV6-1 and TRBJ1-2; possibly TRBD1 for D (5 bases). Trimming removed 5 bases from V and 5 bases from J, with 12 bases in between. Germline CDR1 is MNHNS and CDR2 is SASEGT. The CDR3 spans 13 residues. For the CDR3, the DNA is TGTGCCAGCAGTCCGGGGGACGTGTATGGCTACACCTTC. Its protein is CASSPGDVYGYTF.

This clonotype was detected ten times or more. The rearrangement joins TRBV7-6 to TRBJ2-7; TRBD1 aligns across 8 bases. The CDR3 extends over 15 amino acids. V lost 3 bases and J lost 7; bases outside the gene matches: 11. Per germline, CDR1 SGHVS and CDR2 FNYEAQ. The CDR3 sequence is CASSLFPDRESEQYF. The DNA of the CDR3 is TGTGCCAGCAGCTTGTTTCCGGACAGGGAGTCTGAGCAGTACTTC.

This clonotype was counted many times. The gene calls are TRBV12-3 or TRBV12-4 and TRBJ2-3; no definite D call. With 8 bases removed from V and 5 bases from J, the gap between germline ends came to 14 bases. CDR3 length equals 13 residues. The CDR3 nucleotides are TGTGCCAGCGTCTCCGGATGGGAAGATACGCAGTATTTT. Its protein product is CASVSGWEDTQYF.

This sequence joins TRBV6-1 and TRBJ2-7, with D possibly being TRBD2 (6 bases). This CDR3 contains 13 residues. Between the trimmed V and J ends, which lost 7 bases and 5 bases, there was a span of 15 bases. Germline loops: CDR1 MNHNS, CDR2 SASEGT. CDR3: CASILGGSNEQYF. The CDR3 DNA reads TGTGCCAGCATCCTCGGGGGATCAAACGAGCAGTACTTC.

To note about this clonotype: Its ends do not fully match the called genes, so a read error is possible. This chain uses TRBV19 with TRBJ2-1; 11 bases agree with TRBD2. Germline CDR1 reads LNHDA; CDR2 reads SQIVND (reference sequence). This CDR3 is 15 amino acids long. The CDR3 spells CASSSSGGYIIELFF. For the CDR3, the DNA is TGTGCCAGTAGTTCTAGCGGGGGGTATATCATTGAGCTGTTCTTC.

Ten or more counts support this clonotype. The rearrangement links TRBV7-9 to TRBJ2-7, with 8 bases fitting TRBD2. Losses at the gene ends were 5 bases for V and 3 bases for J; bases not matched to a gene: 9. CDR1 is SEHNR and CDR2 is FQNEAQ in the germline V gene (reference sequence). The CDR3 consists of 15 residues. The CDR3 reads CASSPRLAGHYEQYF. In DNA, the CDR3 is TGTGCCAGCAGCCCCCGTTTAGCGGGGCACTACGAGCAGTACTTC.

In this sample, this clonotype turned up many times. The chain recombines TRBV3-1 with TRBJ1-2; 7 bases fit TRBD1. The CDR3 is 16 residues long. Germline V CDR1 and CDR2: LGHDT, YNNKEL (reference sequence). V was clipped by 0 bases and J by 1 base; unmatched bases: 5. CDR3 bases: TGTGCCAGCAGCCAAGATAGAGGGACAGATAACTATGGCTACACCTTC. Encoded protein: CASSQDRGTDNYGYTF. Drawing the rest from reference TRBV3-1 and TRBJ1-2, the complete variable domain is DTAVSQTPKYLVTQMGNDKSIKCEQNLGHDTMYWYKQDSKKFLKIMFSYNNKELIINETVPNRFSPKSPDKAHLNLHINSLELGDSAVYFCASSQDRGTDNYGYTFGSGTRLTVV.

This chain connects TRBV12-3 or TRBV12-4 to TRBJ2-1, with 7 bases identical to TRBD1. This CDR3 region has 15 residues. V was pared by 7 bases and J by 0 bases, with 6 bases of the junction left unmatched. Here the CDR3 reads CASNRDRGSYNEQFF. For the CDR3, the DNA is TGTGCCAGCAATAGGGACAGAGGCTCCTACAATGAGCAGTTCTTC.

The rearrangement uses TRBV4-1 and TRBJ2-2; no reliable D call. V lost 1 base and J 1 base, leaving 4 bases between the germline ends. The CDR3 runs to 14 residues. Germline V CDR1 and CDR2: MGHRA, YSYEKL. In nucleotides, the CDR3 is TGCGCCAGCAGCCAAGGCATGAACACCGGGGAGCTGTTTTTT. Its translation is CASSQGMNTGELFF.

As regards this clonotype: Just one base apart from a much larger clone, this may be a read error. Lacking the conserved final phenylalanine or tryptophan, this CDR3 likely reflects a read error. The J gene is TRBJ2-7, the V gene TRBV5-1, with no clear D. There are 14 residues in the CDR3. V dropped 5 bases and J dropped 0 bases, with 12 bases sitting between them. Germline CDR1 reads SGHRS; CDR2 reads YFSETQ. As DNA, the CDR3 is TGCGCCAGCAGACGTTGGGAATCCTCCTACGAGCAGTACCTC. Residues: CASRRWESSYEQYL.

The rearrangement links TRBV18 to TRBJ2-1; 11 positions agree with TRBD2. Per germline, CDR1 KGHSH and CDR2 LQKENI. The CDR3 contains 16 residues. The V segment lost 5 bases and the J segment 4 bases; nucleotides outside the gene matches: 7. CDR3 sequence reads: CASSTLAGGPYNEQFF. CDR3 DNA: TGTGCCAGCTCAACTCTAGCGGGGGGCCCTTACAATGAGCAGTTCTTC.

A few counts support this clonotype. The chain combines TRBV7-9 with TRBJ1-2; tentatively, D is TRBD1 (6 bases). The CDR3 covers 17 residues. V lost 4 bases and J lost 0, with 18 bases in between. Germline V gene sequence: CDR1 SEHNR, CDR2 FQNEAQ (reference sequence). CDR3 nucleotide sequence: TGTGCCAGCAGCTCGTTAACTCAGGGGATTCCTAACTATGGCTACACCTTC. Translated: CASSSLTQGIPNYGYTF.

This clonotype was seen repeatedly, ten times or more. This chain uses TRBV5-1 with TRBJ2-1; possibly TRBD1 for D (6 bases). The CDR3 sequence is 14 residues long. Germline CDR1 and CDR2: SGHRS and YFSETQ. Trimming stripped 2 bases from V and 4 bases from J, with 10 bases between. This CDR3 is CASSFLDSYNEQFF. DNA of the CDR3: TGCGCCAGCAGCTTCCTGGACAGTTACAATGAGCAGTTCTTC.

V is TRBV11-3 and J is TRBJ2-1; 9 bases fit TRBD2. Germline CDR1 and CDR2: SGHNT and YENEEA. The CDR3 extends over 13 amino acids. The V segment lost 11 bases and the J segment 3 bases; nucleotides outside the gene matches: 5. The CDR3 protein is CAGSGGNYNEQFF. For the CDR3, the DNA is TGTGCCGGTAGCGGGGGCAACTACAATGAGCAGTTCTTC.

The J gene is TRBJ2-1, the V gene TRBV3-1; D not certain. Germline V gene data show CDR1 as LGHDT and CDR2 as YNNKEL (reference sequence). V lost 4 bases to trimming and J lost 12 bases, with 16 bases between them. The CDR3 contains 13 residues. DNA of the CDR3: TGTGCCAGCAGCCCCTCGTCGGAAAACAGGCAGTTCTTC. Translation gives CASSPSSENRQFF.

This clonotype was detected many times. This sequence joins TRBV27 and TRBJ2-3; possibly TRBD1 or TRBD2 for D (5 bases each). The V end lost 6 bases, the J end lost 6 bases, and 13 bases lay between the germline ends. The CDR3 consists of 13 residues. CDR1 MNHEY and CDR2 SMNVEV come from the germline V gene (reference sequence). This CDR3 reads CASRGWGGDTQYF. The CDR3 DNA follows: TGTGCCAGCAGAGGGTGGGGCGGGGATACGCAGTATTTT.

The chain carries TRBV4-1 and TRBJ1-2; D call uncertain. Trimming removed 0 bases from V and 1 base from J, with 9 bases in between. Germline values: CDR1 MGHRA, CDR2 YSYEKL. This CDR3 is built from 15 residues. The CDR3 sequence: CASSQDSLNNYGYTF. In DNA form, the CDR3 reads TGCGCCAGCAGCCAAGACTCACTTAATAACTATGGCTACACCTTC.

In this sample, this clonotype turned up many times. This CDR3 is CASSEIGVSAYGYTF. The CDR3 coding sequence is TGTGCCAGCAGTGAAATTGGGGTTTCTGCCTATGGCTACACCTTC. The gene calls are TRBV2 and TRBJ1-2; D uncertain. Germline loops: CDR1 SNHLY, CDR2 FYNNEI. There are 15 residues in the CDR3. V shed 2 bases and J shed 4 bases, with 14 bases lying between them.

Many counts were recorded for this clonotype. This chain uses TRBV30 with TRBJ1-5; the D gene is possibly TRBD1 (5 bases). The germline V gene has CDR1 GTSNPN and CDR2 SVGIG (reference sequence). Trimming stripped 1 base from V and 4 bases from J, with 11 bases between. The CDR3 consists of 14 residues. CDR3 sequence (DNA): TGTGCCTGGAGTGGGACGGGGGGAAATCAGCCCCAGCATTTT. Translated: CAWSGTGGNQPQHF.

In this sample, this clonotype turned up once. The chain links TRBV20-1 to TRBJ2-3; 14 nucleotides match TRBD2. This CDR3 comprises 17 residues. From germline, CDR1 is DFQATT and CDR2 SNEGSKA (reference sequence). V lost 6 bases and J lost 4; bases outside the gene matches: 12. As DNA, the CDR3 is TGCAGTGCCCGAGCTAGACTAGCGGGGGGGGTCGCAGATACGCAGTATTTT. This codes for CSARARLAGGVADTQYF.

The chain employs TRBV9 and TRBJ1-5; D not certain. V was clipped by 0 bases and J by 3 bases, with 25 bases between them. CDR3 length equals 20 residues. Per germline, CDR1 SGDLS and CDR2 YYNGEE. CDR3 sequence: CASSVATGIRHTVTNQPQHF. Here the CDR3 DNA reads TGTGCCAGCAGCGTAGCTACGGGGATCAGGCACACAGTGACCAATCAGCCCCAGCATTTT.

This clonotype was counted many times. This chain joins TRBV28 and TRBJ1-1; tentative D call: TRBD1 (5 bases). This CDR3 is 13 amino acids long. The V and J ends lost 7 bases and 1 base respectively, with 10 bases between them. The germline gives CDR1 MDHEN, CDR2 SYDVKM. The CDR3 nucleotides are TGTGCCAGCACCTGGGGGGGGAACACTGAAGCTTTCTTT. Translated, it gives CASTWGGNTEAFF. The full variable domain, with the rest looked up from reference TRBV28 and TRBJ1-1, is DVKVTQSSRYLVKRTGEKVFLECVQDMDHENMFWYRQDPGLGLRLIYFSYDVKMKEKGDIPEGYSVSREKKERFSLILESASTNQTSMYLCASTWGGNTEAFFGQGTRLTVV.

The chain is built from TRBV6-2 or TRBV6-3 and TRBJ1-2; D perhaps matches TRBD1 (6 bases). The length of the CDR3 is 14 residues. V was trimmed by 3 bases and J by 4 bases, leaving 12 bases between them. Germline CDR1 is MNHEY and CDR2 is SVGEGT. The CDR3 sequence: CASSYTDRIYGYTF. DNA for the CDR3: TGTGCCAGCAGTTATACCGACAGGATCTATGGCTACACCTTC.

V usage is TRBV6-2 or TRBV6-3 and J usage is TRBJ2-1; 8 bases are shared with TRBD2. J gave up 4 bases and V 2 bases, and 16 bases lay outside the gene matches. CDR1 MNHEY and CDR2 SVGEGT come from the germline V gene. CDR3 length: 19 amino acids. CDR3 region: CASSYSRGGQFGSYNEQFF. CDR3 coding DNA: TGTGCCAGCAGTTACAGTCGGGGGGGGCAGTTCGGATCATACAATGAGCAGTTCTTC.

This clonotype was detected many times. V usage is TRBV29-1 and J usage is TRBJ2-3, with TRBD2 identical over 7 bases. The J segment lost 2 bases and the V segment lost 8 bases, leaving 10 bases of the junction unmatched. This CDR3 comprises 14 residues. Germline V gene sequence: CDR1 SQVTM, CDR2 ANQGSEA. The CDR3 DNA follows: TGCAGCACCACCGCGGGGGAGCTCACAGATACGCAGTATTTT. Its protein product is CSTTAGELTDTQYF.

Details on this clonotype: This may be a read error, as it is one base from a much larger clone. This chain connects TRBV5-5 to TRBJ2-5; D might be TRBD1 (6 bases). CDR1 is SGHKS and CDR2 is YYEKEE in the germline V gene (reference sequence). The CDR3 runs to 15 residues. The CDR3 is CASSLAGTPKETPYF. The CDR3 DNA is TGTGCCAGCAGCTTGGCCGGGACACCCAAAGAGACCCCGTACTTC.

This clonotype showed up just a few times. The chain links TRBV3-1 to TRBJ2-1; 7 bases are shared with TRBD2. Germline trimming cut 4 bases from V and 2 bases from J; bases unmatched to any gene: 5. The germline gives CDR1 LGHDT, CDR2 YNNKEL (reference sequence). The CDR3 sequence is 15 residues long. CDR3 protein: CASSRQRGAYNEQFF. In DNA form, the CDR3 reads TGTGCCAGCAGCCGGCAACGGGGGGCCTACAATGAGCAGTTCTTC.

This clonotype was detected ten times or more. The chain couples TRBV10-2 to TRBJ2-1, with TRBD1 as a possible D gene (5 bases). Trimming stripped 3 bases from V and 2 bases from J, with 17 bases between. Germline lookup yields CDR1 WSHSY and CDR2 SAAADI. This CDR3 comprises 17 residues. The CDR3 sequence: CASSDPDSPSTYNEQFF. CDR3 coding DNA: TGCGCCAGCAGTGACCCTGACAGTCCTTCAACCTACAATGAGCAGTTCTTC.